These 7 T cell receptor beta chains share one sample of origin, sequenced in a study of cytomegalovirus exposure and HLA in healthy donors. Vbeta (60) and Jbeta (13) primers were used in the PCR. The protocol was immunoSEQ multiplex PCR, while the TCRdb copy is restricted to in-frame clones and leaves out a portion. The sample carries more than 95,000 clones, roughly 80% recorded once. The sample was PBMCs. All receptors come from a woman in her 40s in good health and CMV-seronegative.

This clone was seen once. The chain employs TRBV5-1 and TRBJ2-5; the match to TRBD2 covers 12 bases. The CDR3 consists of 16 residues. Germline CDR1 reads SGHRS; CDR2 reads YFSETQ. V lost 3 bases and J lost 11; bases outside the gene matches: 14. CDR3 coding DNA: TGCGCCAGCAGCTCTACTAGCGGGAGGACTAGTTGGGAGCAGTACTTC. This sequence encodes CASSSTSGRTSWEQYF. Filled out from reference TRBV5-1 and TRBJ2-5, the complete variable domain reads KAGVTQTPRYLIKTRGQQVTLSCSPISGHRSVSWYQQTPGQGLQFLFEYFSETQRNKGNFPGRFSGRQFSNSRSEMNVSTLELGDSALYLCASSSTSGRTSWEQYFGPGTRLLVL.

The chain combines TRBV9 with TRBJ1-4; 7 nucleotides match TRBD1. This CDR3 region has 15 residues. Germline V gene sequence: CDR1 SGDLS, CDR2 YYNGEE. After removal of 4 bases from V and 0 bases from J, the junction contained 3 bases not matched to a gene. DNA for the CDR3: TGTGCCAGCAGCACGCAGGGGGCAACTAATGAAAAACTGTTTTTT. Translation gives CASSTQGATNEKLFF.

Concerning this clone itself: A junction boundary mismatches the germline segment, possibly from a read error. The chain combines TRBV11-2 with TRBJ2-4, with 8 bases matching TRBD1. The CDR3 is 16 amino acids. Germline V gene lookup returns CDR1 SGHAT and CDR2 FQNNGV. The CDR3 bases are TGTGCCAGCATGCCCCCAGGACAGGGACCCAAAAACAGTCAGTACTTC. This encodes CASMPPGQGPKNSQYF.

The table lists this clone with a count of one. The rearrangement links TRBV4-2 to TRBJ1-5; possibly TRBD1 for D (5 bases). The CDR3 is 17 amino acids. The germline V and J ends were trimmed by 1 base and 4 bases, with 17 bases remaining between them. The V gene's germline CDR1 is LGHNA and CDR2 YNFKEQ. Written as DNA, the CDR3 is TGTGCCAGCAGCCAAGCCCTCGGGGAGGGGAAGAATCAGCCCCAGCATTTT. Its protein is CASSQALGEGKNQPQHF.

The chain joins TRBV15 to TRBJ1-3, with TRBD1 as a possible D gene (6 bases). Trimming left V 0 bases short and J 2 bases short, with 11 bases between. The CDR3 has 16 residues. Germline V CDR1 and CDR2: LNHNV, YYDKDF (reference sequence). The CDR3 nucleotides are TGTGCCACCAGCAGAGATTTGGGGGCAGCTGGAAACACCATATATTTT. It yields the protein CATSRDLGAAGNTIYF.

Regarding this clone: The germline gene is not matched at one end of the junction; a read error may be the cause. The V call is TRBV7-9, the J call TRBJ2-3, with TRBD1 as a possible D gene (5 bases). The CDR3 is made up of 16 amino acids. Germline V gives CDR1 SEHNR, CDR2 FQNEAQ (reference sequence). For the CDR3, the DNA is TGTTCCAGCAGCTTAGGTCAGGGCCCCCTCACAGATACGCAGTATTTT. This translates into CSSSLGQGPLTDTQYF.

The V and J genes are TRBV25-1 and TRBJ1-2; weak D call: TRBD1 (5 bases). The germline gives CDR1 MGHDK, CDR2 SYGVNS. The CDR3 consists of 14 residues. V dropped 5 bases and J dropped 7 bases, with 17 bases sitting between them. This chain's CDR3 is CASSFTGTGGGYTF. The CDR3, as DNA: TGTGCCAGCAGTTTCACCGGGACGGGGGGTGGCTACACCTTC.